A single TCR beta chain is shown here with its context. Its antigen is currently unknown. Using RNA template, CDR3s of TCR alpha and beta were amplified with iRepertoire arm-PCR. TCRdb re-analysed the multiplex PCR reads in MiXCR, keeping a single row per CDR3 protein. The table records 100,000 to 150,000 distinct CDR3 sequences, under 30% of them present only once. These data come from a study of glioma-infiltrating T cells. Regarding the study as a whole: Tissue-blood divergence was below expectation in non-neoplastic patients, above in gliomas. Tissue and blood shared very few CDR3 sequences.

The CDR3 length is 15 residues. With 4 bases removed from V and 2 bases from J, the gap between germline ends came to 12 bases. The V gene is TRBV12-3 or TRBV12-4, the J gene TRBJ2-1, with D possibly TRBD1 on 6 matching bases. Material: glioma tissue, nonneoplastic brain tissue, or PBMCs (not recorded which). This TCR came from a human donor with low-grade glioma or glioblastoma, undergoing nonglioma brain surgery, or in good health (not recorded which). CDR3 amino acids: CASSSRQEPYNEQFF. The CDR3 DNA reads as TGTGCCAGCAGTTCTAGACAGGAGCCCTACAATGAGCAGTTCTTC.